Below, 25 T cell receptor beta chains from the same sample are listed, as sequenced in a study of T cell responses to AZD1222 COVID-19 vaccine. Clones were read by immunoSEQ multiplex PCR, and TCRdb kept only the in-frame ones, dropping some. The data contain 90,000 to 120,000 clones, around 90% of them singletons. The material was peripheral blood, obtained on day 0 of AZD1222 vaccination. These receptors originate from an adult in good health.

The CDR3, as DNA: TGCGCCAGCAGCCAGGACGGGACAGGGTTGGACACCATATATTTT. Translation gives CASSQDGTGLDTIYF. V usage is TRBV4-3 and J usage is TRBJ1-3, with TRBD1 matching over 9 bases. The CDR3 contains 15 residues. CDR1 LGHNA and CDR2 YSLEER come from the germline V gene. V lost 3 bases, J lost 8 bases, and 8 bases stayed unmatched.

This rearrangement joins TRBV27 to TRBJ1-5; 7 positions agree with TRBD1. V trimming: 3 bases; J trimming: 7 bases; junction bases outside the gene matches: 12. CDR1 MNHEY and CDR2 SMNVEV come from the germline V gene (reference sequence). CDR3 size: 16 residues. The CDR3, as DNA: TGTGCCAGCAGTTTCCCCGGGACAGCCTCCACGCAGCCCCAGCATTTT. It is translated as CASSFPGTASTQPQHF.

V and J are TRBV7-9 and TRBJ1-1; D is uncertain. CDR3 length: 14 residues. Germline V gene lookup returns CDR1 SEHNR and CDR2 FQNEAQ (reference sequence). Trimming left V 3 bases short and J 6 bases short, with 14 bases between. The CDR3 reads CASSFGLGRSEAFF. In DNA, the CDR3 is TGTGCCAGCAGCTTCGGGTTGGGGAGGTCTGAAGCTTTCTTT.

J is TRBJ2-2 and V is TRBV24-1; D might be TRBD1 (5 bases). Trimming took 3 bases from V and 1 from J, leaving 8 bases between them. Germline CDR1 reads KGHDR; CDR2 reads SFDVKD. This CDR3 has 15 residues. In DNA form, the CDR3 reads TGTGCCACCAGTGATGACAGAAAGAACACCGGGGAGCTGTTTTTT. Protein: CATSDDRKNTGELFF.

The chain joins TRBV5-1 to TRBJ2-5; perhaps TRBD2 as D (5 bases). V dropped 6 bases and J dropped 1 base, with 10 bases sitting between them. There are 13 residues in the CDR3. Per germline, CDR1 SGHRS and CDR2 YFSETQ. CDR3 loop: CASTTSRQETQYF. In nucleotides, the CDR3 is TGCGCCAGCACCACTAGTCGCCAAGAGACCCAGTACTTC.

This clone was observed a few times. The chain links TRBV5-1 to TRBJ1-1; D is perhaps TRBD1 (5 bases). V lost 0 bases and J lost 1, with 10 bases in between. The CDR3 extends over 15 amino acids. CDR1 and CDR2 from the germline V gene are SGHRS and YFSETQ. The CDR3 here is CASSLAPRANTEAFF. The CDR3 nucleotides are TGCGCCAGCAGCTTGGCCCCCAGGGCGAACACTGAAGCTTTCTTT.

J is TRBJ1-1 and V is TRBV28; no reliable D call. Per the germline V gene, CDR1 is MDHEN and CDR2 is SYDVKM. Trimming removed 5 bases at V and 3 bases at J, with 10 bases between. The CDR3 extends over 13 amino acids. The CDR3 coding sequence is TGTGCCAGCAGTCCAGTTGCAGACACTGAAGCTTTCTTT. Protein sequence: CASSPVADTEAFF.

The chain joins TRBV19 to TRBJ1-4; D unclear. Germline V gene data show CDR1 as LNHDA and CDR2 as SQIVND (reference sequence). V lost 2 bases and J lost 4, with 8 bases in between. There are 14 residues in the CDR3. CDR3 bases: TGTGCCAGTAGTATAACCTCCGGTAATGAAAAACTGTTTTTT. It specifies CASSITSGNEKLFF.

This chain uses TRBV6-1 with TRBJ1-5, with D possibly matching TRBD1 (5 bases). Germline CDR1 and CDR2: MNHNS and SASEGT. The CDR3 runs 14 residues. Trimming left V 3 bases short and J 4 bases short, with 10 bases between. CDR3 sequence reads: CASSDWGNNQPQHF. The CDR3 coding sequence is TGTGCCAGCAGTGATTGGGGGAATAATCAGCCCCAGCATTTT.

The V and J genes are TRBV27 and TRBJ2-5; 13 bases are shared with TRBD2. CDR1 is MNHEY, CDR2 SMNVEV, per germline (reference sequence). The CDR3 consists of 16 residues. Trimming removed 5 bases from V and 4 bases from J; junction bases left unmatched: 7. The DNA for the CDR3 is TGTGCCAGCAGTCACCGGACTAGCGGGAGTAGAGAGACCCAGTACTTC. Translated, it gives CASSHRTSGSRETQYF.

The chain links TRBV3-1 (or the pseudogene TRBV3-2) to TRBJ1-1, with a possible D match to TRBD1 (5 bases). Per the germline V gene, CDR1 is LGHDT and CDR2 is YNNKEL (reference sequence). The CDR3 has 14 residues. V was shortened by 6 bases and J by 4 bases, with 15 bases between the two germline ends. CDR3 in amino acids: CASSRDGAGTEAFF. In DNA, the CDR3 is TGTGCCAGCAGTCGAGACGGGGCGGGCACTGAAGCTTTCTTT.

The chain is built from TRBV6-6 and TRBJ2-6; 7 bases map to TRBD1. This CDR3 comprises 16 residues. V lost 2 bases, J lost 4 bases, and 5 bases stayed unmatched. Per the germline V gene, CDR1 is MNHNY and CDR2 is SVGAGI (reference sequence). Written as DNA, the CDR3 is TGTGCCAGCAGTTACGAACAGGGGTCCGGGGCCAACGTCCTGACTTTC. This encodes CASSYEQGSGANVLTF.

The CDR3, as DNA: TGTGCCAGCAGCTTGCAAGCCTGGGGCTCTTCCTACGAGCAGTACTTC. It specifies CASSLQAWGSSYEQYF. This sequence joins TRBV5-4 and TRBJ2-7; tentatively, D is TRBD1 (5 bases). This CDR3 spans 16 amino acids. Trimming left V 1 base short and J 1 base short, with 15 bases between. CDR1 and CDR2 (germline): SGHNT, YYREEE (reference sequence).

J is TRBJ1-2 and V is TRBV18; D might be TRBD1 (5 bases). The CDR3 is 14 residues long. V was cut by 6 bases and J by 6 bases, with 17 bases left in between. Germline CDR1 reads KGHSH; CDR2 reads LQKENI. The CDR3 loop reads CASSPEVGRNGYTF. The CDR3 DNA reads TGTGCCAGCTCCCCCGAGGTGGGACGGAATGGCTACACCTTC. Variable domain in full (rest from reference TRBV18 and TRBJ1-2): NAGVMQNPRHLVRRRGQEARLRCSPMKGHSHVYWYRQLPEEGLKFMVYLQKENIIDESGMPKERFSAEFPKEGPSILRIQQVVRGDSAAYFCASSPEVGRNGYTFGSGTRLTVV.

The V and J genes are TRBV15 and TRBJ1-1, with D tentatively TRBD1 (6 bases). V was shortened by 4 bases and J by 2 bases, with 14 bases between the two germline ends. Germline V gene sequence: CDR1 LNHNV, CDR2 YYDKDF (reference sequence). The CDR3 extends over 15 amino acids. CDR3 DNA sequence: TGTGCCACCAGCATGGACAGAACGCGAAACACTGAAGCTTTCTTT. The encoded protein is CATSMDRTRNTEAFF.

This clone was picked up many times. The chain employs TRBV30 and TRBJ2-7; D is possibly TRBD1 or TRBD2 (5 bases each). CDR3 length: 13 amino acids. V lost 5 bases and J lost 2, with 13 bases in between. Germline V gene sequence: CDR1 GTSNPN, CDR2 SVGIG (reference sequence). CDR3 residues: CAWAGTEPYEQYF. The CDR3 coding sequence is TGTGCCTGGGCCGGGACCGAGCCCTACGAGCAGTACTTC.

DNA for the CDR3: TGTGCCAGTGGGGGGGGCACAGATACGCAGTATTTT. Its translation: CASGGGTDTQYF. The chain carries TRBV19 and TRBJ2-3, with 7 nucleotides matching TRBD2. V was pared by 8 bases and J by 1 base, with 0 bases of the junction left unmatched. CDR1 LNHDA and CDR2 SQIVND come from the germline V gene (reference sequence). The length of the CDR3 is 12 residues. Complete variable domain (other parts from reference TRBV19 and TRBJ2-3): DGGITQSPKYLFRKEGQNVTLSCEQNLNHDAMYWYRQDPGQGLRLIYYSQIVNDFQKGDIAEGYSVSREKKESFPLTVTSAQKNPTAFYLCASGGGTDTQYFGPGTRLTVL.

This chain uses TRBV19 with TRBJ1-1, with D perhaps matching TRBD1 (6 bases). The germline CDR1 and CDR2 sequences are LNHDA and SQIVND (reference sequence). Trimming took 1 base from V and 1 from J, leaving 10 bases between them. This CDR3 region has 15 residues. CDR3 protein: CASSIGGRGNTEAFF. The CDR3 region has the DNA TGTGCCAGTAGTATAGGTGGCAGGGGGAACACTGAAGCTTTCTTT.

The chain links TRBV28 to TRBJ2-1; possibly TRBD1 for D (6 bases). The CDR3 has 16 amino acids. The germline gives CDR1 MDHEN, CDR2 SYDVKM. V was pared by 6 bases and J by 1 base, with 16 bases between. The CDR3 DNA reads as TGTGCCAGCAGCCGACTCGACAGGCGATCCTACAATGAGCAGTTCTTC. This encodes CASSRLDRRSYNEQFF.

The genes are TRBV15 and TRBJ1-5, with TRBD1 as a possible D gene (5 bases). This CDR3 contains 18 residues. CDR1 and CDR2 from the germline V gene are LNHNV and YYDKDF (reference sequence). V was cut by 0 bases and J by 0 bases, with 15 bases left in between. Here the CDR3 reads CATSREQGGFGSNQPQHF. The CDR3 region has the DNA TGTGCCACCAGCAGAGAGCAGGGCGGCTTTGGTAGCAATCAGCCCCAGCATTTT. The full variable domain, in which reference TRBV15 and TRBJ1-5 provide the parts outside the CDR3, is DAMVIQNPRYQVTQFGKPVTLSCSQTLNHNVMYWYQQKSSQAPKLLFHYYDKDFNNEADTPDNFQSRRPNTSFCFLDIRSPGLGDTAMYLCATSREQGGFGSNQPQHFGDGTRLSIL.

V is TRBV6-5 and J is TRBJ1-3, with D unclear. Trimming shortened V by 7 bases and J by 1 base, and 11 bases separated the two germline ends. This CDR3 is 14 amino acids long. CDR1 MNHEY and CDR2 SVGAGI come from the germline V gene. This CDR3 is CASIPRFSGNTIYF. In nucleotides, the CDR3 is TGTGCCAGCATTCCCAGATTTTCTGGAAACACCATATATTTT.

V and J are TRBV30 and TRBJ2-1; maybe TRBD2 (6 bases). Per the germline V gene, CDR1 is GTSNPN and CDR2 is SVGIG (reference sequence). This CDR3 has 15 residues. Trimming removed 0 bases from V and 2 bases from J, with 11 bases in between. DNA of the CDR3: TGTGCCTGGAGTGTCTTCGGGAGCACCTACAATGAGCAGTTCTTC. It specifies CAWSVFGSTYNEQFF. The full variable domain, completed using reference TRBV30 and TRBJ2-1, is SQTIHQWPATLVQPVGSPLSLECTVEGTSNPNLYWYRQAAGRGLQLLFYSVGIGQISSEVPQNLSASRPQDRQFILSSKKLLLSDSGFYLCAWSVFGSTYNEQFFGPGTRLTVL.

The genes are TRBV3-1 (or the pseudogene TRBV3-2) and TRBJ2-3; D remains ambiguous. The length of the CDR3 is 12 residues. Trimming cost V 5 bases and J 6 bases, with 9 bases left between them. Germline V gene lookup returns CDR1 LGHDT and CDR2 YNNKEL (reference sequence). CDR3 DNA: TGTGCCAGCAGCTCCCTAGGGGATACGCAGTATTTT. As protein: CASSSLGDTQYF.

This chain connects TRBV4-3 to TRBJ1-3, with D maybe TRBD1 (6 bases). The CDR3 is 17 amino acids. Trimming pared 5 bases from V and 0 bases from J, leaving 17 bases between. The germline CDR1 and CDR2 sequences are LGHNA and YSLEER. The CDR3 coding sequence is TGCGCCAGCAGCGCCGACCTTCAGGGGACCTCTGGAAACACCATATATTTT. This translates into CASSADLQGTSGNTIYF.

The J gene is TRBJ2-7, the V gene TRBV2, with 7 positions matching TRBD2. The CDR3 has 12 amino acids. Germline V gene lookup returns CDR1 SNHLY and CDR2 FYNNEI. After removal of 9 bases from V and 4 bases from J, the junction contained 6 bases not matched to a gene. The CDR3 DNA reads TGTGCCAGGGGGGACTATCGTTACGAGCAGTACTTC. Translated: CARGDYRYEQYF.